Here is one T cell receptor beta chain with its context. Its antigen remains unknown. TCRdb keeps only in-frame clones here, not all; method: immunoSEQ multiplex PCR. The sample lists about 120,000 clones, 89% occurring once. The data were obtained in a study of T cell responses to AZD1222 COVID-19 vaccine. Study results and limitations: Breadth and depth of Spike-specific TCRs rose after two AZD1222 doses. There were mostly white British donors and more females than males, and clonal diversity was possibly underestimated. Just 5 to 7 AZD1222 recipients were seropositive at baseline.

J gave up 1 base and V 6 bases, and 4 bases lay outside the gene matches. The germline gives CDR1 MNHEY, CDR2 SVGAGI. This CDR3 contains 14 residues. This sequence joins TRBV6-5 and TRBJ2-5, with 8 bases fitting TRBD1. The sample here was peripheral blood, taken on day 0 of AZD1222 vaccination. This TCR derives from an adult in good health. CDR3 bases: TGTGCCAGCAGCTTGCAGGGGGCCCAAGAGACCCAGTACTTC. Protein product: CASSLQGAQETQYF.